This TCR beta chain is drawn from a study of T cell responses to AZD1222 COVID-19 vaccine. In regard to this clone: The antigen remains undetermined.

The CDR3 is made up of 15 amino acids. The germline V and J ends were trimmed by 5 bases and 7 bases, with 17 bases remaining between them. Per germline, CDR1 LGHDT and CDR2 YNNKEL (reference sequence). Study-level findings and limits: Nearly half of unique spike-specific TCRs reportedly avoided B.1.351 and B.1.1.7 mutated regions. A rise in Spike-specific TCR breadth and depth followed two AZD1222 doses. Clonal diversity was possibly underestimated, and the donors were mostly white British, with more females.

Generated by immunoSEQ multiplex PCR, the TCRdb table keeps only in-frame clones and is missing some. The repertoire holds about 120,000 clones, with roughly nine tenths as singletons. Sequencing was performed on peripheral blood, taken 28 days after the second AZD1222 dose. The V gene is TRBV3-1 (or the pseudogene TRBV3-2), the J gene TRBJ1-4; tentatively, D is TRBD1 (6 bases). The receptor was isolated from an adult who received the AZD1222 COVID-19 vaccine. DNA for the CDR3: TGTGCCAGCAGCTTTAACAGGGTGGAAAGTGAAAAACTGTTTTTT. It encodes CASSFNRVESEKLFF.